The T cell receptor (beta chain) under discussion was sequenced for a study of control samples from healthy donors and cancer patients. Method: immunoSEQ multiplex PCR; TCRdb's copy keeps in-frame clones and lacks some. This repertoire shows fewer than 95,000 clones, roughly 89% found once; its top ten account for 15% to 17%. CDR1 is SGHTA, CDR2 FQGNSA, per germline. Unmatched junction bases numbered 8, after V lost 2 bases and J lost 4 bases. This CDR3 has 16 amino acids. This sequence originates from a man aged 25 to 40 in good health. The rearrangement joins TRBV7-2 to TRBJ2-7, with TRBD2 identical over 10 bases. The sample comprised blood. CDR3 bases: TGTGCCAGCAGCTTATTGGCTAGCGGGGGTTTATACGAGCAGTACTTC. Translating it yields CASSLLASGGLYEQYF.